The source of this TCR beta chain is a study of cytomegalovirus exposure and HLA in healthy donors. CDR3 size: 13 residues. Germline V gene sequence: CDR1 MDHEN, CDR2 SYDVKM. Trimming took off 3 bases at V and 0 bases at J, with 5 bases between the two ends. PCR primers comprised 60 Vbeta and 13 Jbeta primers. Clones were sequenced by immunoSEQ multiplex PCR, and TCRdb holds only the in-frame ones, with some missing. The sample has about 130,000 clones; more than 65% are singletons. This TCR derives from a woman aged 40 to 55 in good health and CMV-seropositive. Input material: PBMCs. This chain links TRBV28 with TRBJ1-2; D is unclear. The CDR3 loop reads CASSFPSNYGYTF. The CDR3 region has the DNA TGTGCCAGCAGTTTCCCATCTAACTATGGCTACACCTTC.